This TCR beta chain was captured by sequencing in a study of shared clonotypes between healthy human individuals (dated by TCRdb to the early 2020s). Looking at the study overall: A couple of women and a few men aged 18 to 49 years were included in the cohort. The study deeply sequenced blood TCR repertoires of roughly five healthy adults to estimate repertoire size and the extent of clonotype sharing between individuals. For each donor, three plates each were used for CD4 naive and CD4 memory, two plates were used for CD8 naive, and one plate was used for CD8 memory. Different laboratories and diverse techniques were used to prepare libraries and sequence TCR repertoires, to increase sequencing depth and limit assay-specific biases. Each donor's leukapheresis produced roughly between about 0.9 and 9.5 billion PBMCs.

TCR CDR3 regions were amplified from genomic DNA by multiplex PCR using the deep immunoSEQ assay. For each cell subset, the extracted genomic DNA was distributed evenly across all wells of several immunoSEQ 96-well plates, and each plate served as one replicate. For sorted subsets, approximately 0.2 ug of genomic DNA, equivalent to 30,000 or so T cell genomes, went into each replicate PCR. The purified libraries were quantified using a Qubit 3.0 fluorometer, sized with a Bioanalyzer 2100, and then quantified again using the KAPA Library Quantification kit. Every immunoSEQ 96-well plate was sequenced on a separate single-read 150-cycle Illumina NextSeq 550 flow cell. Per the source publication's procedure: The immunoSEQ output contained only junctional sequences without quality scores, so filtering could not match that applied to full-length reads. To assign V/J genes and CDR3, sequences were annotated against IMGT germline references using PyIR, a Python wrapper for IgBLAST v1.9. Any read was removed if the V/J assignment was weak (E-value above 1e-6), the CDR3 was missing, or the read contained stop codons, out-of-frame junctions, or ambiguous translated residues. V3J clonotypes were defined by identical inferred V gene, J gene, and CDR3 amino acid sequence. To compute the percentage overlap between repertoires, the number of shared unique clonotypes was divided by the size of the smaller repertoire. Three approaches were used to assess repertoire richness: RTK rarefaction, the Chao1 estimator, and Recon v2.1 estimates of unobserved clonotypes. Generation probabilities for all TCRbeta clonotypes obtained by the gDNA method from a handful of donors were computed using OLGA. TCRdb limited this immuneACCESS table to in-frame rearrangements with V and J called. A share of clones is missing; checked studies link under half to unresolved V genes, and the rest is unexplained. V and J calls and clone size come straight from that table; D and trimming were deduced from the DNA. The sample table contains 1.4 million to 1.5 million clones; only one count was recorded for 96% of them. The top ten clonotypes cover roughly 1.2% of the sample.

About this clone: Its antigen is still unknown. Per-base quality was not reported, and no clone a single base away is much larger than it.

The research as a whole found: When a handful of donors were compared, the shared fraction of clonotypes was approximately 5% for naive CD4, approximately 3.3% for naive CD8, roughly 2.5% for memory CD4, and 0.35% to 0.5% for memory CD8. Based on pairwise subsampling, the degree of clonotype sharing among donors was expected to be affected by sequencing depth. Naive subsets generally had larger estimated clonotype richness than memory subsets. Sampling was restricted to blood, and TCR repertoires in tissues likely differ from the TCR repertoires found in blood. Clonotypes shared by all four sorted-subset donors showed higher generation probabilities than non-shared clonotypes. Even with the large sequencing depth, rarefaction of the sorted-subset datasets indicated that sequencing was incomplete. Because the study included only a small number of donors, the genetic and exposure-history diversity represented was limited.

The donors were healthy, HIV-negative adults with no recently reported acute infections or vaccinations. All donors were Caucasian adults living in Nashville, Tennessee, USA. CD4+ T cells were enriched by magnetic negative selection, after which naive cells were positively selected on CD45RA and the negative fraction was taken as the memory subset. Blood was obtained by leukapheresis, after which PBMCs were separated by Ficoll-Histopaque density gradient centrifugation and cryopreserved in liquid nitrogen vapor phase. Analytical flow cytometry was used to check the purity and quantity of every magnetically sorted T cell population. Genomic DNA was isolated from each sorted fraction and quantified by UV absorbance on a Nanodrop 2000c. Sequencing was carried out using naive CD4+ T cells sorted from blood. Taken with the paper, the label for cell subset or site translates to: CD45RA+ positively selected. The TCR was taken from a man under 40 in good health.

CDR3 sequence: CASSLDPGWQETQYF. The DNA reads TGTGCCAGCAGCTTAGATCCGGGGTGGCAAGAGACCCAGTACTTC. The chain is encoded by TRBV7-2 joined to TRBJ2-5, and the D gene may be TRBD2, 5 bases matching. The germline V gene sets CDR1 to SGHTA and CDR2 to FQGNSA. From the cysteine through the phenylalanine, the CDR3 covers 15 amino acids. Here the CDR3 DNA is all that survives: 45 bases in frame from base 1. The trim is 1 base for V and 2 bases for J, with a gap of 11 bases between the germline ends.